Reported below is one TCR beta chain. Those enrolled, adults aged roughly 18 to 89 years, came from roughly 22 US areas. Participant-reported clinical history was the basis for cohort assignment. The record originates from a study of blood T cell repertoires in COVID-19. The wider study: Spain, Italy and the United States supplied samples that represented acute and convalescent COVID-19. Sources were T cells, B-cell-depleted T cells, or PBMCs; the material itself was cDNA or gDNA.

Profiled with immunoSEQ multiplex PCR; TCRdb holds only in-frame clones, not every one. This sample has around 420,000 clones; over 75% occur once, and the top ten carry roughly 1.9%. Germline-derived CDR1 and CDR2 are SNHLY and FYNNEI. The CDR3 totals 16 residues. The junction had 5 bases not matched to a gene; V was cut back by 5 bases and J by 3 bases. The receptor's source is a woman aged 40 to 50 with acute COVID-19. The sequencing sample was made of PBMCs or T cells enriched from blood (not recorded which). The J gene is TRBJ2-4, the V gene TRBV2; TRBD1 matches 12 bases. The CDR3 is CASSTGQGAGKNIQYF. Written as DNA, the CDR3 is TGTGCCAGCAGTACGGGACAGGGGGCTGGCAAAAACATTCAGTACTTC.